The 21 T cell receptor beta chains listed next were all sequenced from one sample in a study of regulatory T cells in long-lasting Graves disease (dated by TCRdb to the early 2020s). Libraries were built with multiplex PCR. The sample was run on an Illumina HiSeq 4000. To build TCR beta libraries, CDR3 regions were amplified by Arm-PCR using iRepertoire HTBI primers. Using fastp at Q25 and MiXCR, TCRdb reprocessed the public reads and kept productive beta chains. All rows with the same CDR3 protein become a single entry with the most common DNA and genes. Within this sample are fewer than 350,000 distinct CDR3 sequences, with about 20% of them counted one time only. The ten largest make up about two fifths of the sample. This specimen's time point label, interpreted: newly diagnosed GD, antithyroid drugs for less than 3 months. RNA was extracted from PBMCs in TRIzol for both TCR sequencing and RNA sequencing.

Sequenced here: peripheral blood mononuclear cells (PBMCs), sampled at new diagnosis, from a patient treated with antithyroid drugs. All receptors derive from a female donor with Graves disease.

This clonotype was counted ten times or more. The chain uses TRBV28 and TRBJ2-1, with a possible D match to TRBD1 (7 bases). Germline CDR1 and CDR2: MDHEN and SYDVKM. This CDR3 region has 13 residues. V was trimmed by 5 bases and J by 12 bases, leaving 17 bases between them. CDR3 loop: CASSGHSGGGQFF. CDR3 in DNA: TGTGCCAGCAGTGGCCACTCAGGGGGAGGGCAGTTCTTC.

This clonotype was seen ten or more times. The V call is TRBV6-2 or TRBV6-3, the J call TRBJ2-1; 8 positions match TRBD1. The germline CDR1 and CDR2 sequences are MNHEY and SVGEGT. V dropped 5 bases and J dropped 2; count of bases not matched to a gene: 5. The CDR3 runs to 15 residues. The CDR3 is CASSEAQGAYNEQFF. The DNA of the CDR3 is TGTGCCAGCAGTGAGGCACAGGGGGCCTACAATGAGCAGTTCTTC.

This clonotype was seen at least ten times. The chain combines TRBV13 with TRBJ2-1; no reliable D call. Per the germline V gene, CDR1 is PRHDT and CDR2 is FYEKMQ (reference sequence). Trimming pared 4 bases from V and 0 bases from J, leaving 7 bases between. The CDR3 consists of 14 residues. CDR3 protein: CASSSQLSYNEQFF. CDR3 sequence (DNA): TGTGCCAGCAGCTCACAGCTCTCCTACAATGAGCAGTTCTTC.

The V and J genes are TRBV5-1 and TRBJ1-1; no definite D call. The CDR3 runs 14 residues. The germline V gene encodes CDR1 SGHRS and CDR2 YFSETQ. V dropped 3 bases and J dropped 0 bases, with 9 bases sitting between them. CDR3 nucleotide sequence: TGCGCCAGCAGCTACCAAGGGATGAACACTGAAGCTTTCTTT. It encodes CASSYQGMNTEAFF.

The gene calls are TRBV5-4 and TRBJ1-2; 7 bases agree with TRBD1. From germline, CDR1 is SGHNT and CDR2 YYREEE (reference sequence). There are 13 residues in the CDR3. The V segment lost 4 bases and the J segment 8 bases; nucleotides outside the gene matches: 8. Written as DNA, the CDR3 is TGTGCCAGCAGCCGTGGGACAGATTGGGGCTACACCTTC. It encodes CASSRGTDWGYTF.

Concerning this clonotype: One base away lies a much larger clone, so this may be a sequencing read error. The chain links TRBV5-6 to TRBJ2-7, with D perhaps TRBD1 (5 bases). The V gene's germline CDR1 is SGHDT and CDR2 YYEEEE. The germline V and J ends were trimmed by 4 bases and 2 bases, with 22 bases remaining between them. The CDR3 totals 17 residues. Written as DNA, the CDR3 is TGTGCCAGCAGCCCACATGGGGCGTCGGACCTCGCCTACGAGCAGTACTTC. This gives the protein CASSPHGASDLAYEQYF.

The rearrangement joins TRBV18 to TRBJ2-7; 11 bases line up with TRBD2. CDR3 length equals 16 residues. Germline CDR1 KGHSH, CDR2 LQKENI. V lost 3 bases to trimming and J lost 2 bases; unmatched junction nucleotides: 6. CDR3 amino acids: CASSPQRLAGTYEQYF. CDR3 bases: TGTGCCAGCTCACCGCAAAGACTAGCGGGGACCTACGAGCAGTACTTC.

Many counts were recorded for this clonotype. V and J are TRBV24-1 and TRBJ2-3; D ambiguous. Between the trimmed V and J ends, which lost 9 bases and 1 base, there was a span of 10 bases. CDR1 is KGHDR and CDR2 is SFDVKD in the germline V gene. The CDR3 covers 13 residues. The CDR3 is CATVGTRTDTQYF. The CDR3 DNA reads TGTGCCACCGTTGGTACCCGCACAGATACGCAGTATTTT.

This clonotype has a count of ten or more. This chain links TRBV18 with TRBJ2-1; maybe TRBD1 (6 bases). Per germline, CDR1 KGHSH and CDR2 LQKENI. The CDR3 extends over 13 amino acids. Between the trimmed V and J ends, which lost 8 bases and 9 bases, there was a span of 17 bases. DNA of the CDR3: TGTGCCAGCCGGCAAGGACAGTTTAGTGAGCAGTTCTTC. It yields the protein CASRQGQFSEQFF.

This clonotype was recorded a few times. V is TRBV5-1 and J is TRBJ2-1, with TRBD1 matching over 7 bases. J lost 10 bases, V lost 4 bases, and 5 bases had no gene match. The germline gives CDR1 SGHRS, CDR2 YFSETQ. The CDR3 is 12 amino acids. CDR3 sequence (DNA): TGCGCCAGCAGCCCTAGGGGGCTCGAGCAGTTCTTC. Residues: CASSPRGLEQFF.

This clonotype was picked up many times. One end of the junction does not line up with germline, which may come from a read error. V gene TRBV11-2 combines with J gene TRBJ2-7; 9 nucleotides line up with TRBD1. CDR1 SGHAT and CDR2 FQNNGV come from the germline V gene. The CDR3 sequence is 17 residues long. CDR3 DNA sequence: TGTGCCAGCAGCATAGACAGGGGGGGATTTCACAGCTACGAGCAGTACTTC. Amino acid sequence: CASSIDRGGFHSYEQYF.

Here the CDR3 reads CASSGGGLAGAREQFF. For the CDR3, the DNA is TGTGCCAGCAGCGGGGGGGGCCTAGCGGGAGCCCGTGAGCAGTTCTTC. V and J are TRBV11-3 and TRBJ2-1; 10 nucleotides match TRBD2. Per the germline V gene, CDR1 is SGHNT and CDR2 is YENEEA. The CDR3 consists of 16 residues. V shed 5 bases and J 9 bases; nucleotides not matched to a gene: 13. The complete variable domain, with remaining parts taken from reference TRBV11-3 and TRBJ2-1, reads EAGVVQSPRYKIIEKKQPVAFWCNPISGHNTLYWYLQNLGQGPELLIRYENEEAVDDSQLPKDRFSAERLKGVDSTLKIQPAELGDSAVYLCASSGGGLAGAREQFFGPGTRLTVL.

The chain couples TRBV15 to TRBJ2-3, with D uncertain. Per the germline V gene, CDR1 is LNHNV and CDR2 is YYDKDF (reference sequence). The length of the CDR3 is 12 residues. V lost 4 bases, J lost 1 base, and 3 bases lay in between. The CDR3 DNA is TGTGCCACCAGCATCCGCACAGATACGCAGTATTTT. Translation gives CATSIRTDTQYF.

This clonotype was detected a few times. CDR3: CSAREAGGPYEQYF. The CDR3, as DNA: TGCAGTGCTAGAGAAGCGGGAGGGCCCTACGAGCAGTACTTC. This sequence joins TRBV20-1 and TRBJ2-7; 10 nucleotides line up with TRBD2. CDR1 and CDR2 from the germline V gene are DFQATT and SNEGSKA (reference sequence). The CDR3 sequence is 14 residues long. J gave up 2 bases and V 0 bases, and 1 base lay outside the gene matches.

This clonotype has ten or more counts. This sequence joins TRBV27 and TRBJ1-4; 7 bases are a match to TRBD1. With 5 bases clipped from V and 8 bases from J, the junction kept 5 bases outside the gene matches. The V gene's germline CDR1 is MNHEY and CDR2 SMNVEV (reference sequence). The CDR3 length is 13 residues. The CDR3: CASSSGQAEKLFF. The CDR3 region has the DNA TGTGCCAGCAGTAGTGGACAGGCGGAAAAACTGTTTTTT.

This clonotype appeared many times. The chain couples TRBV6-5 to TRBJ1-1; 9 bases match TRBD1. The CDR3 length is 15 residues. The germline gives CDR1 MNHEY, CDR2 SVGAGI. V shed 4 bases and J 1 base; nucleotides not matched to a gene: 4. The CDR3 DNA reads TGTGCCAGCAGTTCCCCGACAGGGGGGAACACTGAAGCTTTCTTT. This translates into CASSSPTGGNTEAFF.

In this sample, this clonotype turned up many times. CDR3 in amino acids: CATSKGTPSAEQFF. The CDR3 coding sequence is TGTGCCACCTCAAAAGGGACCCCTAGTGCTGAGCAGTTCTTC. This chain links TRBV24-1 with TRBJ2-1; possibly TRBD1 or TRBD2 for D (5 bases each). Per germline, CDR1 KGHDR and CDR2 SFDVKD. Trimming cost V 9 bases and J 9 bases, with 20 bases left between them. CDR3 length: 14 residues.

This clonotype was observed at least ten times. This chain links TRBV12-5 with TRBJ2-1; D gene uncertain. V shed 2 bases and J shed 2 bases, with 7 bases lying between them. CDR1 and CDR2 (germline): LGHNT, FRNRAP. There are 14 residues in the CDR3. In nucleotides, the CDR3 is TGTGCTAGTGGTTTGAGCCTTACCTACAATGAGCAGTTCTTC. Amino acids: CASGLSLTYNEQFF.

This clonotype was counted at least ten times. The chain uses TRBV27 and TRBJ2-2; D is perhaps TRBD1 (6 bases). Trimming took 7 bases from V and 3 from J, leaving 12 bases between them. The CDR3 consists of 14 residues. CDR1 and CDR2 (germline): MNHEY, SMNVEV (reference sequence). The CDR3 here is CASTPAGDTGELFF. CDR3 coding DNA: TGTGCCAGCACCCCTGCAGGGGACACCGGGGAGCTGTTTTTT.

This clonotype was seen many times. This chain connects TRBV11-3 to TRBJ2-7, with D uncertain. The germline V gene has CDR1 SGHNT and CDR2 YENEEA. The CDR3 is 17 amino acids. V was clipped by 0 bases and J by 3 bases, with 18 bases between them. The CDR3 sequence: CASSLDALRAVRYEQYF. The CDR3 region has the DNA TGTGCCAGCAGCTTAGATGCCCTCCGGGCCGTCCGCTACGAGCAGTACTTC.

Remarks on this clonotype: A much larger clone differs from this one at a single base, so this may be a read error. The rearrangement links TRBV5-1 to TRBJ1-4, with no clear D. CDR3 size: 14 residues. CDR1 and CDR2 from the germline V gene are SGHRS and YFSETQ. The DNA of the CDR3 is TGCGCCAGCAGCTCCAGAACAACTAATGAAGAACTGTTTTTT. It yields the protein CASSSRTTNEELFF.